A selection of T cell receptor beta chains follows, all from one sample in a study of monozygotic twins with cystic fibrosis. This table comes from immunoSEQ multiplex PCR, and its TCRdb copy is limited to in-frame clones, with some not included. The sample yields about 16,000 clones, 95% to 97% seen once. Sequencing was done on a sample of blood. The source is a girl aged 2-9 years with cystic fibrosis. Each CDR3 is given with its conserved first and last residue. The D gene is left open where the match is weak. Only part of the rows carry a size: once, few, many, or a class if the clone is expanded.

D gene: .
V gene: TRBV5-6
J gene: TRBJ1-6
clone size: .
CDR3 DNA: TGTGCCAGTAACCCCTGGGGGTATGATTCACCCCTCCACTTT
CDR3 protein: CASNPWGYDSPLHF

D gene: TRBD1
V gene: TRBV7-2
J gene: TRBJ2-7
clone size: .
CDR3 DNA: TGTGCCAGCAGCTTAGGAGGGGGCAGCTCCTACGAGCAGTACTTC
CDR3 protein: CASSLGGGSSYEQYF

D gene: TRBD1
V gene: TRBV25-1
J gene: TRBJ2-3
clone size: .
CDR3 DNA: TGTGCCAGCCACAGGGGGCGGAGCACAGATACGCAGTATTTT
CDR3 protein: CASHRGRSTDTQYF

D gene: .
V gene: TRBV11-2
J gene: TRBJ2-7
clone size: .
CDR3 DNA: TGTGCCAGCAGCTTAGTAGTTGGCGGCATACCAATAGAGCAGTACTTC
CDR3 protein: CASSLVVGGIPIEQYF

D gene: .
V gene: TRBV5-6
J gene: TRBJ2-7
clone size: .
CDR3 DNA: TGTGCCAGCAGCTTTGGGCAGGTTGTTTACGAGCAGTACTTC
CDR3 protein: CASSFGQVVYEQYF

D gene: .
V gene: TRBV7-6
J gene: TRBJ2-1
clone size: .
CDR3 DNA: TGTGCCAGCAGCAGGGACTCCCACTCCTACAATGAGCAGTTCTTC
CDR3 protein: CASSRDSHSYNEQFF

D gene: .
V gene: TRBV15
J gene: TRBJ2-5
clone size: .
CDR3 DNA: TGTGCCACCAGCAGAGATCGGGAGACCCAGTACTTC
CDR3 protein: CATSRDRETQYF

D gene: .
V gene: TRBV6-1
J gene: TRBJ1-6
clone size: once
CDR3 DNA: TGTGCCAGCAGTCCATCTTCAGGGTTCAATTCACCCCTCCACTTT
CDR3 protein: CASSPSSGFNSPLHF

D gene: .
V gene: TRBV10-2
J gene: TRBJ2-3
clone size: .
CDR3 DNA: TGCGCCAGCAGTGGGGGGTTTCCCCAGTATTTT
CDR3 protein: CASSGGFPQYF

D gene: .
V gene: TRBV11-2
J gene: TRBJ1-4
clone size: once
CDR3 DNA: TGTGCCAGCAGCTTAAAAGTGATGGAGAGGCAGGAAAAACTGTTTTTT
CDR3 protein: CASSLKVMERQEKLFF

D gene: .
V gene: TRBV28
J gene: TRBJ2-7
clone size: .
CDR3 DNA: TGTGCCAGCAGCCCCAAGATCCTCCCCTTTGGGCAGTACTTC
CDR3 protein: CASSPKILPFGQYF

D gene: .
V gene: TRBV5-8
J gene: TRBJ1-2
clone size: .
CDR3 DNA: TGTGCCAGCAGCTGGGGCAGGGTATCGCCCGGCTACACCTTC
CDR3 protein: CASSWGRVSPGYTF

D gene: TRBD2
V gene: TRBV6-6
J gene: TRBJ2-1
clone size: .
CDR3 DNA: TGTGCCAGCAGTTACTCTGTAGCGGGGGGGCCGAATGAGCAGTTCTTC
CDR3 protein: CASSYSVAGGPNEQFF

D gene: TRBD1
V gene: TRBV5-1
J gene: TRBJ2-1
clone size: .
CDR3 DNA: TGCGCCAGCAGCCCAGGACAGGGGGATGAGCAGTTCTTC
CDR3 protein: CASSPGQGDEQFF

D gene: .
V gene: TRBV2
J gene: TRBJ2-3
clone size: .
CDR3 DNA: TGTGCCAGCAGTGATAGGTACCTAGATACGCAGTATTTT
CDR3 protein: CASSDRYLDTQYF

D gene: TRBD1
V gene: TRBV5-5
J gene: TRBJ1-2
clone size: .
CDR3 DNA: TGTGCCAGCAGCTTGTTAGGACAGGGGAACTATGGCTACACCTTC
CDR3 protein: CASSLLGQGNYGYTF

D gene: .
V gene: TRBV5-1
J gene: TRBJ2-3
clone size: .
CDR3 DNA: TGCGCCAGCAGCCCTGAGGGGCAGCCCACAGATACGCAGTATTTT
CDR3 protein: CASSPEGQPTDTQYF

D gene: .
V gene: TRBV7-9
J gene: TRBJ1-2
clone size: .
CDR3 DNA: TGTGCCAGCAGCTTAGAACGGACTCTCGGCTATGGCTACACCTTC
CDR3 protein: CASSLERTLGYGYTF

D gene: TRBD1
V gene: TRBV6-5
J gene: TRBJ1-2
clone size: .
CDR3 DNA: TGTGCCAGCAGTAACGACAGGGGGCGTAACTATGGCTACACCTTC
CDR3 protein: CASSNDRGRNYGYTF

D gene: TRBD2
V gene: TRBV27
J gene: TRBJ2-3
clone size: .
CDR3 DNA: TGTGCCAGCAGTTTATCTTTTTTAGCGGGGGGAATGAGGGGAGGTACGCAGTATTTT
CDR3 protein: CASSLSFLAGGMRGGTQYF

D gene: .
V gene: TRBV7-2
J gene: TRBJ1-2
clone size: .
CDR3 DNA: TGTGCCAGCAGCTCCCCAGGCAATGGCTACACCTTC
CDR3 protein: CASSSPGNGYTF

D gene: .
V gene: TRBV6-4
J gene: TRBJ1-6
clone size: .
CDR3 DNA: TGTGCCAGCAGTGCATTAGCGGGTTATAATTCACCCCTCCACTTT
CDR3 protein: CASSALAGYNSPLHF

D gene: .
V gene: TRBV11-2
J gene: TRBJ1-3
clone size: once
CDR3 DNA: TGTGCCAGCAGCTTAGATCCACATGGAAACACCATATATTTT
CDR3 protein: CASSLDPHGNTIYF

D gene: TRBD2
V gene: TRBV19
J gene: TRBJ2-7
clone size: .
CDR3 DNA: TGTGCCAGTAGCCCCGGGACTAGCCAACTCTACGAGCAGTACTTC
CDR3 protein: CASSPGTSQLYEQYF

D gene: .
V gene: TRBV5-1
J gene: TRBJ1-1
clone size: .
CDR3 DNA: TGCGCCAGCGCGCGGGACTCGGTGAACACTGAAGCTTTCTTT
CDR3 protein: CASARDSVNTEAFF

D gene: .
V gene: TRBV4-1
J gene: TRBJ1-6
clone size: .
CDR3 DNA: TGCGCCAGCAGCCAAGAGAGCGGGAGCTCCTATAATTCACCCCTCCACTTT
CDR3 protein: CASSQESGSSYNSPLHF

D gene: .
V gene: TRBV27
J gene: TRBJ2-7
clone size: .
CDR3 DNA: TGTGCCAGCAGAAATTCGGTGGAGCAGTACTTC
CDR3 protein: CASRNSVEQYF

D gene: .
V gene: TRBV5-5
J gene: TRBJ1-1
clone size: .
CDR3 DNA: TGTGCCAGCAGCTTGGCCAACAGGGAAGGCACTGAAGCTTTCTTT
CDR3 protein: CASSLANREGTEAFF

D gene: .
V gene: TRBV5-8
J gene: TRBJ1-5
clone size: .
CDR3 DNA: TGTGCCAGCAGCTTGAAGAATCAGCCCCAGCATTTT
CDR3 protein: CASSLKNQPQHF

D gene: .
V gene: TRBV7-2
J gene: TRBJ1-1
clone size: once
CDR3 DNA: TGTGCCAGCAGCTTACGGGGCCAAATCAACACTGAAGCTTTCTTT
CDR3 protein: CASSLRGQINTEAFF

D gene: TRBD1
V gene: TRBV7-9
J gene: TRBJ1-2
clone size: .
CDR3 DNA: TGTGCCAGCATCCTAGGGGGACAGGGGGCAGTTGGCTACACCTTC
CDR3 protein: CASILGGQGAVGYTF

D gene: .
V gene: TRBV4-3
J gene: TRBJ1-1
clone size: .
CDR3 DNA: TGCGCCAGCAGCCGCACACAGGGCCGGGACACTGAAGCTTTCTTT
CDR3 protein: CASSRTQGRDTEAFF

D gene: TRBD1
V gene: TRBV4-3
J gene: TRBJ2-1
clone size: .
CDR3 DNA: TGCGCCAGCAGCCAAGATCTGGGGACAGGGAATGAGCAGTTCTTC
CDR3 protein: CASSQDLGTGNEQFF

D gene: .
V gene: TRBV7-2
J gene: TRBJ1-6
clone size: .
CDR3 DNA: TGTGCCAGCAGCTTGGCCAGCCGACGGTCACCCCTCCACTTT
CDR3 protein: CASSLASRRSPLHF

D gene: TRBD1
V gene: TRBV6-5
J gene: TRBJ2-7
clone size: once
CDR3 DNA: TGTGCCAGCAGTTACAGGGACAGGGCTTTCGAGCAGTACTTC
CDR3 protein: CASSYRDRAFEQYF

D gene: TRBD1
V gene: TRBV2
J gene: TRBJ1-2
clone size: .
CDR3 DNA: TGTGCCAGCAGCGGGACAGGTGGCTACACCTTC
CDR3 protein: CASSGTGGYTF

D gene: .
V gene: TRBV6-5
J gene: TRBJ1-1
clone size: once
CDR3 DNA: TGTGCCAGCAGTTTCGGACGGGGGAACACTGAAGCTTTCTTT
CDR3 protein: CASSFGRGNTEAFF

D gene: .
V gene: TRBV12-2
J gene: TRBJ2-7
clone size: .
CDR3 DNA: TGTGCAGATTCGGGGGCCGGTTGGTACGAGCAGTACTTC
CDR3 protein: CADSGAGWYEQYF

D gene: .
V gene: TRBV5-1
J gene: TRBJ1-2
clone size: .
CDR3 DNA: TGCGCCAGCAGCGGACTACAGGGCCCTCTGTTGGATGGCTACACCTTC
CDR3 protein: CASSGLQGPLLDGYTF

D gene: TRBD2
V gene: TRBV7-9
J gene: TRBJ2-5
clone size: .
CDR3 DNA: TGTGCCAGCAGCTTCGCTCCCCTAAGGACTAGCGGAGAGACCCAGTACTTC
CDR3 protein: CASSFAPLRTSGETQYF

D gene: .
V gene: TRBV5-6
J gene: TRBJ1-2
clone size: .
CDR3 DNA: TGTGCCAGCAGCCAGGGACATAGTTATGGCTACACCTTC
CDR3 protein: CASSQGHSYGYTF

D gene: .
V gene: TRBV4-2
J gene: TRBJ1-1
clone size: .
CDR3 DNA: TGTGCCAGCAGCCGGGCCAGGGAGGGTGAAGCTTTCTTT
CDR3 protein: CASSRAREGEAFF

D gene: .
V gene: TRBV5-1
J gene: TRBJ2-5
clone size: once
CDR3 DNA: TGCGCCAGCAGCCTTCTAGGGGGGGCCAACCAAGAGACCCAGTACTTC
CDR3 protein: CASSLLGGANQETQYF

D gene: .
V gene: TRBV28
J gene: TRBJ2-7
clone size: .
CDR3 DNA: TGTGCCAGCAGTTCACCACAGGGCCCCTACGAGCAGTACTTC
CDR3 protein: CASSSPQGPYEQYF

D gene: TRBD1
V gene: TRBV7-2
J gene: TRBJ1-6
clone size: .
CDR3 DNA: TGTGCCAGCAGCTTCGAAGGGACAGGGAGCTCACCCCTCCACTTT
CDR3 protein: CASSFEGTGSSPLHF

D gene: .
V gene: TRBV20-1
J gene: TRBJ1-1
clone size: .
CDR3 DNA: TGCAGTGCTAGGCAGTTTGAAGCTTTCTTT
CDR3 protein: CSARQFEAFF

D gene: TRBD2
V gene: TRBV9
J gene: TRBJ2-3
clone size: .
CDR3 DNA: TGTGCCAGCAGCTCTCGACTAGCGGAACGCACAGATACGCAGTATTTT
CDR3 protein: CASSSRLAERTDTQYF

D gene: .
V gene: TRBV11-2
J gene: TRBJ1-2
clone size: .
CDR3 DNA: TGTGCCAGCAGCTTAGCGGACTCTCCCCCCTATGGCTACACCTTC
CDR3 protein: CASSLADSPPYGYTF

D gene: TRBD2
V gene: TRBV10-3
J gene: TRBJ2-1
clone size: .
CDR3 DNA: TGTGCCATCAGTGAGCGTCAGGGACTAGCGAGCTCCTACAATGAGCAGTTCTTC
CDR3 protein: CAISERQGLASSYNEQFF

D gene: .
V gene: TRBV7-2
J gene: TRBJ2-7
clone size: .
CDR3 DNA: TGTGCCAGCAGCTTAGTTACTTACGAGCAGTACTTC
CDR3 protein: CASSLVTYEQYF

D gene: .
V gene: TRBV19
J gene: TRBJ1-2
clone size: .
CDR3 DNA: TGTGCCAGTAGTATCCGGGAGAGGGGCTACACCTTC
CDR3 protein: CASSIRERGYTF

D gene: .
V gene: TRBV29-1
J gene: TRBJ2-1
clone size: once
CDR3 DNA: TGCAGCGTTTCCAGGGCTTCGTGGGATGAGCAGTTCTTC
CDR3 protein: CSVSRASWDEQFF

D gene: TRBD1
V gene: TRBV5-8
J gene: TRBJ1-5
clone size: .
CDR3 DNA: TGTGCCAGCAGTCAAGGTCGACAGGGGTATCAGCCCCAGCATTTT
CDR3 protein: CASSQGRQGYQPQHF

D gene: .
V gene: TRBV6-1
J gene: TRBJ1-6
clone size: .
CDR3 DNA: TGTGCCAGCACTCAACTCCACGGAGATAATTCACCCCTCCACTTT
CDR3 protein: CASTQLHGDNSPLHF

D gene: .
V gene: TRBV7-2
J gene: TRBJ2-7
clone size: .
CDR3 DNA: TGTGCCAGCAGCAACGATAACTACGAGCAGTACTTC
CDR3 protein: CASSNDNYEQYF

D gene: .
V gene: TRBV11-3
J gene: TRBJ1-1
clone size: .
CDR3 DNA: TGTGCCAGCAGCCCAAGCAGGACTGAAGCTTTCTTT
CDR3 protein: CASSPSRTEAFF

D gene: .
V gene: TRBV7-9
J gene: TRBJ1-1
clone size: .
CDR3 DNA: TGTGCCAGCAGCCCCCGTGTGGGGACGGAAGCTTTCTTT
CDR3 protein: CASSPRVGTEAFF

D gene: TRBD1
V gene: TRBV5-1
J gene: TRBJ2-3
clone size: .
CDR3 DNA: TGCGCCAGCAGCGAACAGGGGGCTGGGGATACGCAGTATTTT
CDR3 protein: CASSEQGAGDTQYF

D gene: TRBD2
V gene: TRBV7-2
J gene: TRBJ2-3
clone size: .
CDR3 DNA: TGTGCCAGCAGCTTAGCGACTAGCGGGGGGACCCCCTCTCGCACAGATACGCAGTATTTT
CDR3 protein: CASSLATSGGTPSRTDTQYF